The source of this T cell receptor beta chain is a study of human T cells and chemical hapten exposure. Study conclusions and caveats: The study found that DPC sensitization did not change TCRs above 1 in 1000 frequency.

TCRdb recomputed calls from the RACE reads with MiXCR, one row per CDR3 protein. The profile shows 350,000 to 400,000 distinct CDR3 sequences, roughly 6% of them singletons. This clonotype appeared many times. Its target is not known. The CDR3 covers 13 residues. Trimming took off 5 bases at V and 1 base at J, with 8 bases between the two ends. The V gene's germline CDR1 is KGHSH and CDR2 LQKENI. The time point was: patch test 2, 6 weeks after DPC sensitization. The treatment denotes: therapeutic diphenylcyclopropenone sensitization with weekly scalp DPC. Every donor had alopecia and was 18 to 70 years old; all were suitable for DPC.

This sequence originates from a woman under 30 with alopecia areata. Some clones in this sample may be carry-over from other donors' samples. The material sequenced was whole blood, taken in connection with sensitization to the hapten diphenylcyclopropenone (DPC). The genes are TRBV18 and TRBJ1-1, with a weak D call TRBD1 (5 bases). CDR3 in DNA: TGTGCCAGCTCATTCGGACAGAACACTGAAGCTTTCTTT. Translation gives CASSFGQNTEAFF.